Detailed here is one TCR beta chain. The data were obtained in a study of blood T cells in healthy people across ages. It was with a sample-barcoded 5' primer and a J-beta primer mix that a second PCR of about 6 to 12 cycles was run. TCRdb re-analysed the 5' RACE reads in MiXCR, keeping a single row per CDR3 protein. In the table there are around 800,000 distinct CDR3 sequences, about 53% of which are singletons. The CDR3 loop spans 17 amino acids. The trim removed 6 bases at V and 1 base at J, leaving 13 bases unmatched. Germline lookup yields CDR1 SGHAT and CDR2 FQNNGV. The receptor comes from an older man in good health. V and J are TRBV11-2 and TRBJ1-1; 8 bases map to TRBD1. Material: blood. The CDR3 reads CASRTISGGLENTEAFF. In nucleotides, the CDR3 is TGTGCCAGCAGGACTATATCAGGGGGCTTGGAGAACACTGAAGCTTTCTTT. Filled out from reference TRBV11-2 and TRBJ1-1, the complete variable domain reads EAGVAQSPRYKIIEKRQSVAFWCNPISGHATLYWYQQILGQGPKLLIQFQNNGVVDDSQLPKDRFSAERLKGVDSTLKIQPAKLEDSAVYLCASRTISGGLENTEAFFGQGTRLTVV.